This TCR beta chain was retrieved from a study of Ad26.COV2.S vaccination and SARS-CoV-2 variants. Across the whole study: Ad26.COV2.S, an intramuscular injection, was given once or twice 56 days apart.

Treatment given: some 20 received Ad26.COV2.S at low or high dose, single or two shots; a few received placebo; per-sample allocation not given. Sampling happened 63 days after the first vaccine or placebo injection. From germline, CDR1 is SGHTA and CDR2 FQGNSA. V was shortened by 5 bases and J by 5 bases, with 21 bases between the two germline ends. This CDR3 is 16 amino acids long. Here immunoSEQ multiplex PCR was the method, and the copy in TCRdb shows in-frame clones only, minus some. The repertoire holds about 470,000 clones, with about 90% as singletons. Findings and limits, study-wide: Recipients of vaccine and of placebo showed similar breadth of their non-spike TCR repertoires. Vaccine recipients showed a spike-specific TCR breadth that was higher than in placebo recipients.

As regards this clone: As yet, its antigen is unknown.

The chain links TRBV7-2 to TRBJ2-5; D gene unclear. The sequenced sample was peripheral blood, obtained in a trial of Ad26.COV2.S vaccine versus placebo. The receptor comes from a person between 18 and 65 years old who received the Ad26.COV2.S COVID-19 vaccine or a placebo. The DNA of the CDR3 is TGTGCCAGCAGCCCCGGCATGGGTATGGTAAGGGAGACCCAGTACTTC. Amino acids: CASSPGMGMVRETQYF.